Below are 26 T cell receptor beta chains sequenced from a single sample in a study of control samples from healthy donors and cancer patients. The data were produced by immunoSEQ multiplex PCR, yet TCRdb's version contains in-frame clones alone and is incomplete. The table has approximately 28,000 clones, 90% to 95% seen once; the top ten hold 12%. Sequencing was carried out using PBMCs. The receptors were gathered from a man aged 50 or older with lung cancer.

The gene calls are TRBV10-3 and TRBJ2-5; maybe TRBD2 (6 bases). The CDR3 is made up of 14 amino acids. V lost 3 bases, J lost 4 bases, and 12 bases lay in between. Germline lookup yields CDR1 ENHRY and CDR2 SYGVKD. CDR3 coding DNA: TGTGCCATCAGTGACGGCCGGGGAGGAGAGACCCAGTACTTC. Protein product: CAISDGRGGETQYF.

This chain connects TRBV5-1 to TRBJ1-1, with D possibly being TRBD1 (5 bases). CDR1 is SGHRS, CDR2 YFSETQ, per germline. CDR3 size: 13 residues. V dropped 4 bases and J dropped 3 bases, with 10 bases sitting between them. The CDR3 DNA reads as TGCGCCAGCAGCCGTCTAGGGGACACTGAAGCTTTCTTT. Translated: CASSRLGDTEAFF.

The chain carries TRBV4-3 and TRBJ2-7; D is possibly TRBD1 (7 bases). The ends were cut back, 3 bases at V and 1 base at J, with 25 bases in the middle. Looked up from germline, CDR1 is LGHNA and CDR2 is YSLEER. The CDR3 spans 19 residues. CDR3 protein: CASSHQERARGDFSYEQYF. CDR3 DNA sequence: TGCGCCAGCAGCCACCAAGAGAGGGCCAGGGGGGATTTTTCCTACGAGCAGTACTTC.

The V gene is TRBV11-1, the J gene TRBJ2-5, with a weak D call TRBD1 (5 bases). Trimming shortened V by 5 bases and J by 0 bases, and 13 bases separated the two germline ends. Germline V gene data show CDR1 as SGHAT and CDR2 as FQDESV (reference sequence). The CDR3 sequence is 15 residues long. CDR3 in amino acids: CASSRDSHHQETQYF. CDR3 sequence (DNA): TGTGCCAGCAGCCGTGACAGCCACCACCAAGAGACCCAGTACTTC.

This clone was observed once. The genes are TRBV29-1 and TRBJ1-1; 8 bases map to TRBD1. Per germline, CDR1 SQVTM and CDR2 ANQGSEA. The CDR3 sequence is 14 residues long. The J segment lost 4 bases and the V segment lost 6 bases, leaving 10 bases of the junction unmatched. The CDR3 nucleotides read TGCAGCGTCCGCCCGGACAGGGTCGTCACTGAAGCTTTCTTT. Protein product: CSVRPDRVVTEAFF.

On this clone: At one of its ends the junction is not consistent with the germline gene, which may arise from a read error. J is TRBJ2-2 and V is TRBV3-1 (or the pseudogene TRBV3-2), with TRBD1 matching 8 bases. Germline V gives CDR1 LGHDT, CDR2 YNNKEL (reference sequence). The CDR3 totals 15 residues. This CDR3 reads CASSQDHRGSRGAVF. The CDR3 nucleotides are TGTGCCAGCAGCCAGGACCACAGGGGGAGTCGGGGAGCTGTTTTT.

This chain joins TRBV6-2 or TRBV6-3 and TRBJ2-1; TRBD1 matches 11 bases. The germline gives CDR1 MNHEY, CDR2 SVGEGT. V trimming: 2 bases; J trimming: 9 bases; junction bases outside the gene matches: 6. The CDR3 sequence is 15 residues long. The CDR3 coding sequence is TGTGCCAGCAGTTACGTCGGGACAGGGGGTGGTGAGCAGTTCTTC. Residues: CASSYVGTGGGEQFF.

Comment on this clone: The same CDR3 also results from other DNA sequences found in this sample. The chain carries TRBV7-8 and TRBJ1-1, with D perhaps matching TRBD1 (5 bases). The CDR3 spans 13 residues. Trimming shortened V by 1 base and J by 10 bases, and 13 bases separated the two germline ends. Germline V CDR1 and CDR2: SGHVS, FQNEAQ. The CDR3 DNA reads TGTGCCAGCAGCTTAGGGCAGCTGGGACGAGCTTTCTTT. It encodes CASSLGQLGRAFF. Combining the CDR3 with reference TRBV7-8 and TRBJ1-1 gives the whole variable domain GAGVSQSPRYKVAKRGQDVALRCDPISGHVSLFWYQQALGQGPEFLTYFQNEAQLDKSGLPSDRFFAERPEGSVSTLKIQRTQQEDSAVYLCASSLGQLGRAFFGQGTRLTVV.

On this clone: Mismatch with germline at one junction end may stem from a read error. The chain combines TRBV7-9 with TRBJ2-4; no clear D gene. Germline V CDR1 and CDR2: SEHNR, FQNEAQ (reference sequence). This CDR3 region has 12 residues. CDR3 nucleotides: TGTGCCAGCAGCGCCGCGGCGGCAGGTAGACACTTC. Translation gives CASSAAAAGRHF.

The chain combines TRBV11-3 with TRBJ1-2; D possibly corresponds to TRBD1 (6 bases). CDR1 is SGHNT and CDR2 is YENEEA in the germline V gene. The V end lost 4 bases, the J end lost 7 bases, and 13 bases lay between the germline ends. This CDR3 is 13 amino acids long. The CDR3 DNA is TGTGCCAGCAGCTCTCGGACAGTAAGTGGCTACACCTTC. Its translation: CASSSRTVSGYTF.

This rearrangement joins TRBV5-6 to TRBJ1-2; possible D gene TRBD1, 6 bases. There are 13 residues in the CDR3. Germline V gives CDR1 SGHDT, CDR2 YYEEEE. The ends were cut back, 4 bases at V and 3 bases at J, with 10 bases in the middle. The CDR3 here is CASSQQGDYGYTF. The DNA for the CDR3 is TGTGCCAGCAGCCAACAGGGAGACTATGGCTACACCTTC. The full variable domain, its missing parts supplied by reference TRBV5-6 and TRBJ1-2, is DAGVTQSPTHLIKTRGQQVTLRCSPKSGHDTVSWYQQALGQGPQFIFQYYEEEERQRGNFPDRFSGHQFPNYSSELNVNALLLGDSALYLCASSQQGDYGYTFGSGTRLTVV.

In DNA, the CDR3 is TGTGCCAGCAGTCGACAGGGTGCGTCGGCAACTAATGAAAAACTGTTTTTT. This gives the protein CASSRQGASATNEKLFF. V and J are TRBV6-6 and TRBJ1-4; 7 bases are shared with TRBD1. CDR1 is MNHNY and CDR2 is SVGAGI in the germline V gene (reference sequence). The CDR3 loop spans 17 amino acids. The V segment lost 5 bases and the J segment 0 bases; nucleotides outside the gene matches: 9.

V is TRBV7-2 and J is TRBJ1-1; no reliable D call. Germline CDR1 reads SGHTA; CDR2 reads FQGNSA. The length of the CDR3 is 13 residues. V lost 0 bases and J 1 base, leaving 3 bases between the germline ends. The chain's CDR3 is CASSLAGNTEAFF. The CDR3 coding sequence is TGTGCCAGCAGCTTAGCAGGGAACACTGAAGCTTTCTTT.

The chain has TRBV9 and TRBJ1-2; the D gene is possibly TRBD1 (6 bases). Germline V gene lookup returns CDR1 SGDLS and CDR2 YYNGEE. This CDR3 region has 14 residues. V lost 3 bases and J 4 bases, leaving 13 bases between the germline ends. This chain's CDR3 is CASSGTQGFYGYTF. CDR3 sequence (DNA): TGTGCCAGCAGCGGAACCCAGGGGTTCTATGGCTACACCTTC.

CDR3 in amino acids: CASTQSAGNNSPLHF. CDR3 sequence (DNA): TGTGCCAGCACCCAATCGGCAGGGAATAATTCACCCCTCCACTTT. This rearrangement joins TRBV7-2 to TRBJ1-6; weak D call: TRBD1 (5 bases). The CDR3 consists of 15 residues. The germline CDR1 and CDR2 sequences are SGHTA and FQGNSA. The V end was cut by 7 bases, the J end by 5 bases, with 15 bases between. Complete variable domain (other parts from reference TRBV7-2 and TRBJ1-6): GAGVSQSPSNKVTEKGKDVELRCDPISGHTALYWYRQSLGQGLEFLIYFQGNSAPDKSGLPSDRFSAERTGGSVSTLTIQRTQQEDSAVYLCASTQSAGNNSPLHFGNGTRLTVT.

The V gene is TRBV19, the J gene TRBJ1-2; 8 nucleotides match TRBD1. CDR1 and CDR2 from the germline V gene are LNHDA and SQIVND (reference sequence). V lost 0 bases to trimming and J lost 4 bases; unmatched junction nucleotides: 13. This CDR3 comprises 18 residues. CDR3 nucleotides: TGTGCCAGTAGTATAGATCATGGTGGACAGGGAATGGGCTATGGCTACACCTTC. This sequence encodes CASSIDHGGQGMGYGYTF.

About this clone itself: A read error may account for a junction end that differs from germline. The CDR3 reads CASSLRRRDRGAVF. In DNA form, the CDR3 reads TGTGCCAGCAGCTTACGGCGGAGGGACCGGGGAGCTGTTTTT. The chain employs TRBV11-2 and TRBJ2-2; tentative D call: TRBD2 (6 bases). Germline assignment: CDR1 SGHAT and CDR2 FQNNGV. CDR3 length: 14 amino acids.

The V call is TRBV11-2, the J call TRBJ2-3; D unclear. The CDR3 loop spans 14 amino acids. The V gene lost 0 bases and the J gene lost 0 bases, with 4 bases spanning the gap. CDR1 and CDR2 from the germline V gene are SGHAT and FQNNGV. CDR3: CASSLERSTDTQYF. CDR3 DNA: TGTGCCAGCAGCTTAGAGCGCAGCACAGATACGCAGTATTTT.

This chain uses TRBV5-1 with TRBJ2-1; 11 bases are shared with TRBD1. The germline CDR1 and CDR2 sequences are SGHRS and YFSETQ. The V and J ends lost 4 bases and 6 bases, in that order; junction bases with no gene match: 6. The CDR3 runs 15 residues. CDR3 nucleotide sequence: TGCGCCAGCAGCCCGGGACAGGGGGTGTCCAATGAGCAGTTCTTC. The encoded protein is CASSPGQGVSNEQFF.

The chain employs TRBV6-5 and TRBJ1-4, with 7 nucleotides matching TRBD1. Germline V gene data show CDR1 as MNHEY and CDR2 as SVGAGI. The ends lost 5 bases at V and 6 bases at J; junction bases unmatched: 6. There are 14 residues in the CDR3. The CDR3 is CASSLSGQYEKLFF. The DNA of the CDR3 is TGTGCCAGCAGTCTGTCGGGACAGTATGAAAAACTGTTTTTT.

The V call is TRBV28, the J call TRBJ1-5; 7 nucleotides align to TRBD1. Germline V gives CDR1 MDHEN, CDR2 SYDVKM. The CDR3 spans 15 residues. J gave up 7 bases and V 6 bases, and 12 bases lay outside the gene matches. The CDR3 loop is CASRQPNRGGQPQHF. The CDR3 DNA reads TGTGCCAGCAGGCAGCCGAACAGGGGAGGCCAGCCCCAGCATTTT. The whole variable domain, filled in from reference TRBV28 and TRBJ1-5, reads DVKVTQSSRYLVKRTGEKVFLECVQDMDHENMFWYRQDPGLGLRLIYFSYDVKMKEKGDIPEGYSVSREKKERFSLILESASTNQTSMYLCASRQPNRGGQPQHFGDGTRLSIL.

The chain uses TRBV4-3 and TRBJ2-7, with D possibly TRBD2 on 5 matching bases. The germline CDR1 and CDR2 sequences are LGHNA and YSLEER. V lost 0 bases, J lost 0 bases, and 9 bases lay in between. The CDR3 totals 15 residues. The CDR3 bases are TGCGCCAGCAGCCAAGATTGGGAGCTCTCCTACGAGCAGTACTTC. Its protein product is CASSQDWELSYEQYF.

The J gene is TRBJ2-3, the V gene TRBV6-5, with 7 bases fitting TRBD1. Trimming at V came to 5 bases and at J to 4 bases, leaving 9 bases not matched to a gene. This CDR3 is 15 amino acids long. In germline, CDR1 is MNHEY, CDR2 SVGAGI. The CDR3 here is CASSTTGVPADTQYF. For the CDR3, the DNA is TGTGCCAGCAGTACCACAGGGGTTCCAGCAGATACGCAGTATTTT.

J is TRBJ2-2 and V is TRBV2, with TRBD2 identical over 12 bases. Per germline, CDR1 SNHLY and CDR2 FYNNEI. The CDR3 runs 16 residues. V shed 7 bases and J 4 bases; nucleotides not matched to a gene: 7. The CDR3 is CASMPSGGAATGELFF. The CDR3 bases are TGTGCCAGCATGCCTAGCGGGGGGGCCGCCACCGGGGAGCTGTTTTTT.

J is TRBJ1-2 and V is TRBV2; tentative D call: TRBD1 (6 bases). The CDR3 covers 13 residues. CDR1 is SNHLY and CDR2 is FYNNEI in the germline V gene. Trimming stripped 4 bases from V and 5 bases from J, with 11 bases between. The CDR3 protein is CASSAGGGYGYTF. The CDR3 DNA is TGTGCCAGCAGTGCGGGAGGGGGGTATGGCTACACCTTC. The entire variable domain, with the rest obtained from reference TRBV2 and TRBJ1-2, is as follows: EPEVTQTPSHQVTQMGQEVILRCVPISNHLYFYWYRQILGQKVEFLVSFYNNEISEKSEIFDDQFSVERPDGSNFTLKIRSTKLEDSAMYFCASSAGGGYGYTFGSGTRLTVV.

This chain links TRBV7-2 with TRBJ1-2, with D possibly being TRBD1 (6 bases). CDR3 size: 15 residues. Germline values: CDR1 SGHTA, CDR2 FQGNSA. The ends were cut back, 4 bases at V and 3 bases at J, with 15 bases in the middle. CDR3: CASSSSQGVDYGYTF. DNA for the CDR3: TGTGCCAGCAGCTCCTCACAGGGAGTTGACTATGGCTACACCTTC.